This T cell receptor (beta chain) came from a study of T-cell reconstitution after alpha-beta-depleted transplantation in children listed by TCRdb under 2016. Background for the entire study: Using TCR repertoire profiling, the study quantitatively followed how T-cell immune reconstitution unfolded in children after TCRalphabeta/CD19-depleted allogeneic hematopoietic cell transplantation.

This clonotype showed up many times. Its antigen specificity is not known. No much larger clone exists at a distance of one base, and base qualities are not known. The library was made by PCR. Sequencing used an Illumina HiSeq 2500. To normalize quantification of the TCRbeta repertoire, the TCR libraries were built with molecular barcoding that relied on unique molecular identifiers. The public reads were reprocessed in TCRdb via fastp at Q25 and MiXCR, keeping in-frame beta chains. Each entry merges the rows of one CDR3 protein and shows their most common DNA and genes. The sample yields roughly 220,000 distinct CDR3 sequences; around 8.9% were counted once. Of the sample, over 4.5% is held by the ten largest clones. At the junction V is shortened by 1 base and J by 6 bases, with 13 bases in between. From cysteine to phenylalanine, the CDR3 is 15 amino acids long. This entry keeps only the CDR3 DNA: 45 bases, framed from base 1.

This material consisted of PBMCs from the stem cell graft donor, taken from the stem cell graft. The rearrangement combines TRBV12-3 or TRBV12-4 with TRBJ2-1; the D gene identity is not certain. This clonotype was sampled from a human donor who donated a stem cell graft to a child with SCID. In nucleotides, the sequence is TGTGCCAGCAGTTTAGTTTTTGAACCGGGCAATGAGCAGTTCTTC. This gives the protein CASSLVFEPGNEQFF.